The sequence of this TCR beta chain was determined in a study of read filtering for tumor transcriptome and immune sequencing. Whole-study results and caveats: Compared with RNA-seq, IR-seq gave much higher clonotype depth and reliability. Sorted CD138-negative bone marrow cells were not purified T cells.

Germline lookup yields CDR1 SGHRS and CDR2 YFSETQ. The CDR3 loop spans 14 amino acids. V lost 0 bases and J lost 7; bases outside the gene matches: 5. The library was built from about 370 ng RNA with molecular barcoded adaptors for alpha/delta and beta/gamma chains. TCRdb analysed the reads with MiXCR anew, one entry per CDR3 protein. The data hold approximately 150,000 distinct CDR3 sequences, with roughly 13% observed a single time. This clonotype showed up just a few times. Antigen: not known. The sequencing sample was made of a population of CD138-negative cells sorted from bone marrow. This chain uses TRBV5-1 with TRBJ2-7; 9 positions agree with TRBD2. This sequence originates from a donor at least 40 years old with multiple myeloma. The CDR3 loop reads CASSLASGTLEQYF. Written as DNA, the CDR3 is TGCGCCAGCAGCTTGGCTAGCGGGACTTTGGAGCAGTACTTC.